The clone carrying this TCR beta chain was seen more than once but under ten times. Original handling: Amplification of reference gene primers was used by the study to estimate nucleated cell counts. The assay was immunoSEQ multiplex PCR, and TCRdb's table has in-frame clones only and misses some. D and trimming were read from the DNA, whereas the V and J calls and clone size are those reported in that table. The sample records 100,000 to 150,000 clones, roughly 87% being singletons. This specimen comes from a study of blood T cell repertoires in COVID-19. About the study: Sites in the United States, Italy and Spain provided acute and convalescent COVID-19 samples. PBMCs, B-cell-depleted T cells, or T cells were the source of the cDNA or gDNA that made up the material.

Sample: peripheral blood. The clonotype was recovered from a human donor in a cohort sampled during active COVID-19.

Here the CDR3 reads CASSFWRGEPSGNTIYF. The CDR3 bases are TGTGCCAGTAGTTTTTGGAGGGGCGAACCCTCTGGAAACACCATATATTTT. The chain couples TRBV19 to TRBJ1-3; tentatively, D is TRBD1 (5 bases). V lost 5 bases to trimming and J lost 0 bases, with 17 bases between them. From germline, CDR1 is LNHDA and CDR2 SQIVND (reference sequence). The CDR3 covers 17 residues.